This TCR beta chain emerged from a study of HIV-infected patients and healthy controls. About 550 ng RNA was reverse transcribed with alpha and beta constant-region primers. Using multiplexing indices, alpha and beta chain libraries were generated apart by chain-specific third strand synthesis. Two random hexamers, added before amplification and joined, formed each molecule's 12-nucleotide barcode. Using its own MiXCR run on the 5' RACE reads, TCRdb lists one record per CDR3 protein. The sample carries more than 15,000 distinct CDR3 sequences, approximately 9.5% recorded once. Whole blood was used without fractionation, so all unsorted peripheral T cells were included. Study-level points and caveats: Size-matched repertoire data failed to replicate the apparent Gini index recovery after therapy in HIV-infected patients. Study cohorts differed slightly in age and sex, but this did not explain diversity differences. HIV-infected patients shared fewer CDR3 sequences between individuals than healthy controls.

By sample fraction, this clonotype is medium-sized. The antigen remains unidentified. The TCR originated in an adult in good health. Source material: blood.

The DNA for the CDR3 is TGCGCCAGCAGCTCCGCGGCACCCGGCTCCTACAATGAGCAGTTCTTC. This encodes CASSSAAPGSYNEQFF. The V gene is TRBV5-1, the J gene TRBJ2-1; no clear D gene. CDR3 length: 16 amino acids. Germline lookup yields CDR1 SGHRS and CDR2 YFSETQ. Trimming shortened V by 3 bases and J by 0 bases, and 13 bases separated the two germline ends.